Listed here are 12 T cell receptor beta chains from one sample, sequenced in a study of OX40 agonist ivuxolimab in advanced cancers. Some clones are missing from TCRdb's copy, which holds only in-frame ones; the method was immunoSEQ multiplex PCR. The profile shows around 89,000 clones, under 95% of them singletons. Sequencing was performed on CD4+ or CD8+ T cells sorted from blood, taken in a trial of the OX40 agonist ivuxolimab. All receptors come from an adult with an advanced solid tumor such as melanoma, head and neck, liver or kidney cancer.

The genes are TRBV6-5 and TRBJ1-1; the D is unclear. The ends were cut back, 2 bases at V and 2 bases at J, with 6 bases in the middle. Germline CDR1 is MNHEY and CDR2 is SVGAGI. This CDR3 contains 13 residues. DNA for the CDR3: TGTGCCAGCAGTTACACGGATAACACTGAAGCTTTCTTT. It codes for CASSYTDNTEAFF.

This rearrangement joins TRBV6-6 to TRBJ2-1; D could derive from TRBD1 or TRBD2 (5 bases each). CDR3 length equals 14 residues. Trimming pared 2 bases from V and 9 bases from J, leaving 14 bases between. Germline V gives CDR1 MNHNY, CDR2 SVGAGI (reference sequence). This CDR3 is CASSYIQNGGEQFF. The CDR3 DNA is TGTGCCAGCAGTTACATTCAAAATGGGGGTGAGCAGTTCTTC.

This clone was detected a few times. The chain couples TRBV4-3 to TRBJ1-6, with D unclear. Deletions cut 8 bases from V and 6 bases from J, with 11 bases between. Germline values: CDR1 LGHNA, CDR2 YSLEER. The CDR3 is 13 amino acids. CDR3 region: CASLGVINSPLHF. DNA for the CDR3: TGCGCCAGCTTAGGTGTCATTAATTCACCCCTCCACTTT.

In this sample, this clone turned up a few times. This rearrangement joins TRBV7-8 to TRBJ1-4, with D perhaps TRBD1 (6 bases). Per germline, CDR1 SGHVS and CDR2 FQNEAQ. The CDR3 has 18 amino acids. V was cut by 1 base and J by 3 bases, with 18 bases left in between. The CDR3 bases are TGTGCCAGCAGCTTAGTAGCGGGCAGGGGAAGGGCTAATGAAAAACTGTTTTTT. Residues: CASSLVAGRGRANEKLFF.

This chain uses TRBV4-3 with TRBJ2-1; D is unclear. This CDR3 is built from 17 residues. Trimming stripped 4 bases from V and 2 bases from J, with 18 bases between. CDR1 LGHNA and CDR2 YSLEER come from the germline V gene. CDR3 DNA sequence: TGCGCCAGCAGCCCGCAGATTTATACCCAGACCTACAATGAGCAGTTCTTC. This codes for CASSPQIYTQTYNEQFF.

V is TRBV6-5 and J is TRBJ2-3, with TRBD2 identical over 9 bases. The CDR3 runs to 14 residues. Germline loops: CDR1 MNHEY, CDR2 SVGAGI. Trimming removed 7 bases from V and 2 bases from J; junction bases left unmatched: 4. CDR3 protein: CASIERGDTDTQYF. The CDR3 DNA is TGTGCCAGCATCGAGCGGGGGGACACAGATACGCAGTATTTT.

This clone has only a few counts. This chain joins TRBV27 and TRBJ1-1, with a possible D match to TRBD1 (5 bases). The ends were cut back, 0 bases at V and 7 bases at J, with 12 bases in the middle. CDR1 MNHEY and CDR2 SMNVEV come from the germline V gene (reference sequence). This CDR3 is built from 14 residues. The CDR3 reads CASSLSGGINEAFF. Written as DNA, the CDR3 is TGTGCCAGCAGTTTATCGGGGGGGATTAATGAAGCTTTCTTT.

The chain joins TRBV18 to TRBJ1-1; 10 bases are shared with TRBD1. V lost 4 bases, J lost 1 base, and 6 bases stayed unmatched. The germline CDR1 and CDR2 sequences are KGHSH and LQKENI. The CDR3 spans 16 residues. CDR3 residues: CASSHLRTGGNTEAFF. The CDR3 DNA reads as TGTGCCAGCTCACACCTAAGGACAGGGGGGAACACTGAAGCTTTCTTT.

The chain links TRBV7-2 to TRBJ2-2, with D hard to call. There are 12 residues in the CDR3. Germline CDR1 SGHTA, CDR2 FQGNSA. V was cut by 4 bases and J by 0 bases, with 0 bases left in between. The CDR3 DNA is TGTGCCAGCAGCTCGAACACCGGGGAGCTGTTTTTT. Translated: CASSSNTGELFF.

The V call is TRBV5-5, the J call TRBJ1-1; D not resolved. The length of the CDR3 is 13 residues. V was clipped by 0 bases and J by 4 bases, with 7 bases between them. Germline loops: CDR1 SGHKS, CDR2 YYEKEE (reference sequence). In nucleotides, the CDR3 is TGTGCCAGCAGCTTGGGATTGGGCACTGAAGCTTTCTTT. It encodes CASSLGLGTEAFF.

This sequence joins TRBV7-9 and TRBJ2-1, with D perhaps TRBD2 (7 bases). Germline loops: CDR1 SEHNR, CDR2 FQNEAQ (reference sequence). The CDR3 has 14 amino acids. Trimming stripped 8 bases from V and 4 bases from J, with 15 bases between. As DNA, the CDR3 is TGTGCCAGCCCTAAGCGGGACACATACAATGAGCAGTTCTTC. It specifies CASPKRDTYNEQFF. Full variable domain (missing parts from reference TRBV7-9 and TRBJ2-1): DTGVSQNPRHKITKRGQNVTFRCDPISEHNRLYWYRQTLGQGPEFLTYFQNEAQLEKSRLLSDRFSAERPKGSFSTLEIQRTEQGDSAMYLCASPKRDTYNEQFFGPGTRLTVL.

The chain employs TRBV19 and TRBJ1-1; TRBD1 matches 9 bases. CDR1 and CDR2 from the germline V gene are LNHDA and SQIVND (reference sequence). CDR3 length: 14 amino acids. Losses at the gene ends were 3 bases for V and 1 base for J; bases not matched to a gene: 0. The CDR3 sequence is CASSMTGGNTEAFF. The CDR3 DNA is TGTGCCAGTAGTATGACAGGGGGGAACACTGAAGCTTTCTTT. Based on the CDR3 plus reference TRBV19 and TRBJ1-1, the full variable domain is DGGITQSPKYLFRKEGQNVTLSCEQNLNHDAMYWYRQDPGQGLRLIYYSQIVNDFQKGDIAEGYSVSREKKESFPLTVTSAQKNPTAFYLCASSMTGGNTEAFFGQGTRLTVV.